One and the same sample provided the 4 T cell receptor beta chains below, sequenced in a study of CD8+ T cells in alopecia areata. RNA extraction and reverse transcription yielded cDNA as sequencing template. TCRdb's copy holds only in-frame clones and misses some; the assay was immunoSEQ multiplex PCR. The specimen gives 15,000 to 20,000 clones without singletons; the ten biggest hold approximately 31%. On the basis of CD4, CD8alpha, NKG2D, NKG2ACE and other markers, pooled cutaneous lymph node cells were sorted. The sample was CD8+ T cells sorted from a lymph node. Receptors were obtained from a C3H/HeJ mouse with alopecia areata. Mouse MHC haplotype: H2-k.

This clone was counted ten times or more. Mouse names are used for the genes. The read stops 4 residues short of the end of the CDR3; the missing end is completed from the germline J gene. The chain joins TRBV1 to TRBJ2-7, with 8 bases that match TRBD2. This CDR3 is built from 13 residues. CDR1 is NSQYPW, CDR2 LRSPGD, per germline (reference sequence). The CDR3 sequence is CTCSAGWGDEQYF. The DNA read from the CDR3 is TGCACCTGCAGTGCCGGCTGGGGGGAT.

A note on this clone: Genes and germline come from the mouse. The observed sequence ends 4 residues before the CDR3 terminus, with the missing tail filled in from the germline J gene. The V call is TRBV5, the J call TRBJ2-5, with 8 bases fitting TRBD1. CDR1 is LGHNA, CDR2 YNLKQL, per germline (reference sequence). This CDR3 region has 14 residues. Partial CDR3 DNA: TGTGCCAGCAGCCCCGGACAGGGCGGGGAC. It specifies CASSPGQGGD. The full CDR3 protein reads CASSPGQGGDTQYF.

This clone has at least ten counts. Gene names denote mouse genes. The CDR3 extends 4 residues past the end of the read, so its final part is completed from the germline J gene. V and J are TRBV1 and TRBJ2-4; 8 bases are shared with TRBD1. This CDR3 region has 15 residues. Germline trimming cut 3 bases from V and 1 base from J; bases unmatched to any gene: 3. CDR1 and CDR2 (germline): NSQYPW, LRSPGD (reference sequence). The covered CDR3 bases are TGCACCTGCAGTGCGACAGGGGAGGGTCAAAAC. Encoded protein: CTCSATGEGQN. The full CDR3 reads CTCSATGEGQNTLYF.

Concerning this clone itself: Genes and germline come from the mouse. The read stops 4 residues short of the end of the CDR3; the missing end is completed from the germline J gene. The chain uses TRBV19 and TRBJ1-1; maybe TRBD1 (6 bases). Per the germline V gene, CDR1 is FNHDT and CDR2 is SITEND (reference sequence). The CDR3 has 14 residues. Trimming took off 1 base at V and 1 base at J, with 8 bases between the two ends. This chain's CDR3 is CASSITGLNTEVFF. Partial CDR3 DNA: TGTGCCAGCAGTATAACAGGGCTAAACACA.